Listed below are T cell receptor beta chains from one sample, sequenced in a study of cytomegalovirus exposure and HLA in healthy donors. The repertoire was sequenced with immunoSEQ multiplex PCR; TCRdb's copy has only in-frame clones and lacks some. The repertoire consists of hundreds of thousands of clones, with 86% occurring once and the leading ten covering approximately 0.8%. Material: PBMCs. All receptors come from a woman under 30 in good health and CMV-seronegative. Each CDR3 is given with its conserved first and last residue. Fields, in order: D gene, J gene, clone size, V gene, CDR3 DNA, CDR3 protein. The D gene is left open where the match is weak. Not all rows give a size; the values are once, few, many and, for expanded clones, a class.

-,TRBJ2-2,-,TRBV28,TGTGCCAGCAGTTGGACGCAGGGGGGAACCGGGGAGCTGTTTTTT,CASSWTQGGTGELFF
TRBD1,TRBJ2-7,few,TRBV27,TGTGCCAGCAGCAAACAGGGGGCATACGAGCAGTACTTC,CASSKQGAYEQYF
TRBD1,TRBJ1-1,-,TRBV4-1,TGCGCCAGCAGCCAAGGGACCTTACGAAGAGACAGGGGGAACACTGAAGCTTTCTTT,CASSQGTLRRDRGNTEAFF
TRBD1,TRBJ2-2,-,TRBV18,TGTGCCAGCTCACCACCGGACAGGGCAACCGGGGAGCTGTTTTTT,CASSPPDRATGELFF
-,TRBJ2-2,-,TRBV5-1,TGCGCCAGCAGCTTGGGGACAGTGAACACCGGGGAGCTGTTTTTT,CASSLGTVNTGELFF
TRBD1,TRBJ2-7,-,TRBV6-6,TGTGCCAGCAGAACTATGACAGGGGTACACGAGCAGTACTTC,CASRTMTGVHEQYF
-,TRBJ1-2,once,TRBV7-9,TGTGCCAGCAGCCCCGCGGGGACCGGCTACACCTTC,CASSPAGTGYTF
-,TRBJ1-4,-,TRBV5-8,TGTGCCAGCAGCTGGGGGGACTTGGAAAAACTGTTTTTT,CASSWGDLEKLFF
-,TRBJ1-5,-,TRBV28,TGTGCCAGGTCCCAAATAATCAGGGTTCGTCAGCCCCAGCATTTT,CARSQIIRVRQPQHF
-,TRBJ2-7,few,TRBV11-2,TGTGCCAGCAGCTTAAGTAGGGGAGGCGAGCAGTACTTC,CASSLSRGGEQYF
-,TRBJ1-1,-,TRBV2,TGTGCCAGCAGTGAAGCCGGGAATGCATACGCTGAAGCTTTCTTT,CASSEAGNAYAEAFF
-,TRBJ1-1,-,TRBV5-1,TGCGCCAGCAGCTCGGCGGATAGAGGTGAAGCTTTCTTT,CASSSADRGEAFF
TRBD1,TRBJ1-1,-,TRBV7-9,TGTGCCAGCAGACAGGGGCCCACTGAAGCTTTCTTT,CASRQGPTEAFF
-,TRBJ1-5,-,TRBV28,TGTGCCAGCAGTTTTATCTCGGGGAATCAGCCCCAGCATTTT,CASSFISGNQPQHF
-,TRBJ2-1,-,TRBV5-6,TGTGCCAGCAGTCCGGGACTCCCAGTTTTCAATGAGCAGTTCTTC,CASSPGLPVFNEQFF
-,TRBJ2-7,-,TRBV7-2,TGTGCCAGCAGCTCCGTAGGAGCCTACGAGCAGTACTTC,CASSSVGAYEQYF
TRBD1,TRBJ2-2,few,TRBV2,TGTGCCAGCAGTTCCCAGGGGGCGGCCGGGGAGCTGTTTTTT,CASSSQGAAGELFF
-,TRBJ1-1,-,TRBV29-1,TGCAGCGTTGAACGAGGGGGGGAGCGGGCTGAAGCTTTCTTT,CSVERGGERAEAFF
TRBD2,TRBJ2-1,-,TRBV9,TGTGCCAGCAACCGCCTAGCGGATTACAATGAGCAGTTCTTC,CASNRLADYNEQFF
-,TRBJ2-7,-,TRBV28,TGTGCCAGCAGTTTATGGGCAGGGAGGCCCTACGAGCAGTACTTC,CASSLWAGRPYEQYF
TRBD1,TRBJ1-6,-,TRBV11-2,TGTGCCAGCAGCTTAGAGGGACAGGGCTCACCCCTCCACTTT,CASSLEGQGSPLHF
-,TRBJ2-7,-,TRBV28,TGTGCCAGCAGTTTATCCCCGGGGGTAAGGGACCCCTACGAGCAGTACTTC,CASSLSPGVRDPYEQYF
TRBD2,TRBJ2-7,-,TRBV18,TGTGCCAGCTCACAACGACTAGCGGTATATGACGAGCAGTACTTC,CASSQRLAVYDEQYF
-,TRBJ2-6,-,TRBV7-2,TGTGCCAGCAGCTTAAGCCCGACAGTAAGCTCTGGGGCCAACGTCCTGACTTTC,CASSLSPTVSSGANVLTF
-,TRBJ1-5,-,TRBV27,TGTGCCAGCAATCATAATCAGCCCCAGCATTTT,CASNHNQPQHF
-,TRBJ2-1,-,TRBV2,TGTGCCAGCAGAGATTCACCGCAGGGAAATGAGCAGTTCTTC,CASRDSPQGNEQFF
-,TRBJ1-1,-,TRBV27,TGTGCCAGCAGTTTATCGTCCGGGGGGCGGACTGAAGCTTTCTTT,CASSLSSGGRTEAFF
-,TRBJ1-5,-,TRBV11-2,TGTGCCAGCAGCTTAGATTGGGGAGATAATCAGCCCCAGCATTTT,CASSLDWGDNQPQHF
-,TRBJ1-5,-,TRBV4-2,TGTGCCAGCAGCCAAGATGAGAATCAGCCCCAGCATTTT,CASSQDENQPQHF
-,TRBJ1-4,few,TRBV9,TGTGCCAGCACCCAGGGGTCAACTAATGAAAAACTGTTTTTT,CASTQGSTNEKLFF
-,TRBJ1-1,-,TRBV28,TGTGCCAGCAGTCCCTTGAACACTGAAGCTTTCTTT,CASSPLNTEAFF
TRBD2,TRBJ2-1,-,TRBV4-1,TGCGCCAGCAGCCAAGAGTTTTACGCGGGGGGGTTCCATGAGCAGTTCTTC,CASSQEFYAGGFHEQFF
TRBD1,TRBJ1-2,-,TRBV4-1,TGCGCCAGCAGCCAAGCTCACAGGGGCGAAGGCTACACCTTC,CASSQAHRGEGYTF
TRBD2,TRBJ2-5,-,TRBV27,TGTGCCAGCAGTTTATGGGTTGCGGGAGGTAGGGCAGAGACCCAGTACTTC,CASSLWVAGGRAETQYF
TRBD2,TRBJ2-7,-,TRBV6-5,TGTGCCAGCAGTTCCGCCAGACTAGCGGGGGTCTACGAGCAGTACTTC,CASSSARLAGVYEQYF
-,TRBJ2-5,-,TRBV6-7,TGTGCCAGCAGCCGGGGGAGGAAAGAGACCCAGTACTTC,CASSRGRKETQYF
-,TRBJ1-2,-,TRBV11-2,TGTGCCAGCAGCTCCGGACAGACCTATGGCTACACCTTC,CASSSGQTYGYTF
TRBD1,TRBJ2-7,few,TRBV6-5,TGTGCCAGCAGCCAGGACAGGGGTTCCTACGAGCAGTACTTC,CASSQDRGSYEQYF
-,TRBJ2-7,-,TRBV30,TGTGCCTGGAGTGTCGGGGGACGATCCGAGCAGTACTTC,CAWSVGGRSEQYF
-,TRBJ2-1,-,TRBV6-4,TGTGCCAGCAGTGAAAGGGGGATGGATGAGCAGTTCTTC,CASSERGMDEQFF
TRBD2,TRBJ2-1,-,TRBV5-4,TGTGCCAGCAGCTTGGACCCCCGAGGCGGGGGGGCCCACAATGAGCAGTTCTTC,CASSLDPRGGGAHNEQFF
-,TRBJ2-3,-,TRBV7-2,TGTGCCAGCAGCTTTACCCAGGGGCTAGTAGATACGCAGTATTTT,CASSFTQGLVDTQYF
-,TRBJ1-3,-,TRBV4-1,TGCGCCAGCAGCCAAGGACGCCAGGTTGGAAACACCATATATTTT,CASSQGRQVGNTIYF
TRBD1,TRBJ1-3,few,TRBV5-1,TGCGCCAGCAGCTTAGGGACAGCTGGAAACACCATATATTTT,CASSLGTAGNTIYF
-,TRBJ2-1,-,TRBV27,TGTGCCAGCAGTTTAAGCGGAGGTTACAATGAGCAGTTCTTC,CASSLSGGYNEQFF
-,TRBJ1-1,-,TRBV6-1,TGTGCCAGCAAAGGGGGAGTTCCCATGAACACTGAAGCTTTCTTT,CASKGGVPMNTEAFF
-,TRBJ2-4,once,TRBV15,TGTGCCACCAGCAGAGATCTCACTCATACGGGAGCCAAAAACATTCAGTACTTC,CATSRDLTHTGAKNIQYF
-,TRBJ2-1,-,TRBV7-9,TGTGCCAGCAGTTACCTCGGGGTCCAACCCCAATACAATGAGCAGTTCTTC,CASSYLGVQPQYNEQFF
-,TRBJ2-5,-,TRBV7-6,TGTGCCAGCAGCTTAGCAGGGGGAGTCCAAGAGACCCAGTACTTC,CASSLAGGVQETQYF
-,TRBJ2-7,-,TRBV9,TGTGCCAGCAGCACATCCCGGGACTCTACCTACGAGCAGTACTTC,CASSTSRDSTYEQYF
-,TRBJ2-1,-,TRBV19,TGTGCCAGTAGTATTGCACAGGGCCATGAGCAGTTCTTC,CASSIAQGHEQFF
TRBD2,TRBJ2-7,-,TRBV4-1,TGCGCCAGCAGCCAAGTTTCGACTAGCGGGAGTCGAGAGCAGTACTTC,CASSQVSTSGSREQYF
-,TRBJ2-1,-,TRBV7-3,TGTGCCAGCAGCTTAATAAGGGGGTCCTACAATGAGCAGTTCTTC,CASSLIRGSYNEQFF
-,TRBJ2-2,-,TRBV6-5,TGTGCCAGCAGTCTAAGTACTTACGGGGAGCTGTTTTTT,CASSLSTYGELFF
TRBD1,TRBJ1-3,-,TRBV5-1,TGCGCCAGCAGCTTTGGGACAGGGGCGATTGGAAACACCATATATTTT,CASSFGTGAIGNTIYF
TRBD1,TRBJ1-5,-,TRBV30,TGTGCCTGGAGCCTGAACAGGGGGCCCAATCAGCCCCAGCATTTT,CAWSLNRGPNQPQHF
-,TRBJ1-5,few,TRBV10-2,TGCGCCAGCAGTGAACAAACAGGGCAGCCCCAGCATTTT,CASSEQTGQPQHF
TRBD1,TRBJ1-1,-,TRBV13,TGTGCCAGCAGCTCGGACAGGCAGAACACTGAAGCTTTCTTT,CASSSDRQNTEAFF